This T cell receptor beta chain was captured in a study of T cell responses to AZD1222 COVID-19 vaccine. Study outcomes and limitations: Two AZD1222 administrations were followed by greater Spike-specific TCR breadth and depth.

The length of the CDR3 is 16 residues. V lost 3 bases, J lost 6 bases, and 22 bases lay in between. The germline V gene encodes CDR1 SGHRS and CDR2 YFSETQ. Some second doses came at about 4 weeks and others at about 12 weeks; these were pooled. The data were produced by immunoSEQ multiplex PCR, yet TCRdb's version contains in-frame clones alone and is incomplete. The table records around 110,000 clones, 90% of them present only once. Concerning this clone itself: Its antigen is not known.

The V gene is TRBV5-1, the J gene TRBJ2-7; D could derive from TRBD1 or TRBD2 (5 bases each). Specimen: peripheral blood, collected 28 days after the second AZD1222 dose. This clonotype was sampled from an adult who received the AZD1222 COVID-19 vaccine. CDR3 region: CASSSTSGPPRREQYF. CDR3 in DNA: TGCGCCAGCAGCTCGACATCGGGACCTCCGCGCCGCGAGCAGTACTTC.